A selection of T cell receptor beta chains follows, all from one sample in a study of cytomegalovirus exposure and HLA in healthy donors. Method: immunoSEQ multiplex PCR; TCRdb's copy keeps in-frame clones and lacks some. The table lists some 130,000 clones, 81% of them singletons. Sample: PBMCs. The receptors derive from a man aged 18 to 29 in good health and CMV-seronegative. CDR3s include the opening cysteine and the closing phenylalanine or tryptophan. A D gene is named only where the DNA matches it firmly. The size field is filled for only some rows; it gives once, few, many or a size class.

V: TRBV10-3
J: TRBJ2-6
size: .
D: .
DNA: TGTGCCATTCGCGGGGATAGGGCCAACGTCCTGACTTTC
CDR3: CAIRGDRANVLTF

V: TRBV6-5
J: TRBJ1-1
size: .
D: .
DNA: TGTGCCAGTTGGGGAGACACTGAAGCTTTCTTT
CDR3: CASWGDTEAFF

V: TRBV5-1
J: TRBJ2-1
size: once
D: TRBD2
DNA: TGCGCCAGCAGCTTTAACGCGGGGGGGATGAATGAGCAGTTCTTC
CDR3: CASSFNAGGMNEQFF

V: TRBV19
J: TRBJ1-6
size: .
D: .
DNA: TGTGCCAGTAGTTCCCCGTCGGGTTCACCCCTCCACTTT
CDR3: CASSSPSGSPLHF

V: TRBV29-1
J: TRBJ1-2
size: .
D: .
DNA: TGCAGCGTTGAAGATCTTACAATTGCCGGCTACACCTTC
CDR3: CSVEDLTIAGYTF

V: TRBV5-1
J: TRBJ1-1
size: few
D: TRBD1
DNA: TGCGCCAGCAGCCACCCACCCGGGACAGGGAGGATTGGGTTAGCTGAAGCTTTCTTT
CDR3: CASSHPPGTGRIGLAEAFF

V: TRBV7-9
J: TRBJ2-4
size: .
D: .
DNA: TGTGCCAGCAGCTCCCCTCTAGCCAAAAACATTCAGTACTTC
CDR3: CASSSPLAKNIQYF

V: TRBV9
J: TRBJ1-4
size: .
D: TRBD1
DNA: TGTGCCAGCAGCACAGGGGAGGTCAATGAAAAACTGTTTTTT
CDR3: CASSTGEVNEKLFF

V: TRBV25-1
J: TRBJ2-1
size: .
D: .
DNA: TGTGCCACGGAGAGACAGAACAATGAGCAGTTCTTC
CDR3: CATERQNNEQFF

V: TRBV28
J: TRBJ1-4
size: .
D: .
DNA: TGTGCCAGCAGGTCCAGGGTGGATCGTGAAAAACTGTTTTTT
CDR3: CASRSRVDREKLFF

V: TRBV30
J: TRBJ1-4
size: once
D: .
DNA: TGTGCCTGGATGCAGGGGTTTAATGAAAAACTGTTTTTT
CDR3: CAWMQGFNEKLFF

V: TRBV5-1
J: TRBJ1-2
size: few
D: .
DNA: TGCGCCAGCAGCTACGACGGGGGGGATTATGGCTACACCTTC
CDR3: CASSYDGGDYGYTF

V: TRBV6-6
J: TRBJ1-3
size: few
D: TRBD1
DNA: TGTGCCAGCAGTTTAGAGGGGGCGAGCTCTGGAAACACCATATATTTT
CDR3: CASSLEGASSGNTIYF

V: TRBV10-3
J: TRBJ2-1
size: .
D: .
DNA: TGTGCCATCTCGGGGGGCTATGAGCAGTTCTTC
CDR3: CAISGGYEQFF

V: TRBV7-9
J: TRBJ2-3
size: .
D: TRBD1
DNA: TGTGCCAGCAGCCGTAAACGACAGGGGAGCACAGATACGCAGTATTTT
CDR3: CASSRKRQGSTDTQYF

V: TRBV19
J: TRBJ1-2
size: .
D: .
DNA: TGTGCCAGTAGTATGGGGGGACCTTCTAACTATGGCTACACCTTC
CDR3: CASSMGGPSNYGYTF

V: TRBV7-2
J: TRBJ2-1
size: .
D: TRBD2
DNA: TGTGCCAGCAGCTCCGGACTAGCGGGGAGATACAATGAGCAGTTCTTC
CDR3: CASSSGLAGRYNEQFF

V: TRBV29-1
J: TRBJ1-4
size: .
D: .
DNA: TGCAGCGTTGAACTCCCTTTTCAGAGCGATGAAAAACTGTTTTTT
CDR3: CSVELPFQSDEKLFF

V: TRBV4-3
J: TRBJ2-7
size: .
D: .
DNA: TGCGCCAGCAGCCAAGACCTAATTTTGTACGAGCAGTACTTC
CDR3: CASSQDLILYEQYF

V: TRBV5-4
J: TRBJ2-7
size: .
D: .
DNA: TGTGCCAGCAGAGGGGATACCTACGAGCAGTACTTC
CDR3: CASRGDTYEQYF

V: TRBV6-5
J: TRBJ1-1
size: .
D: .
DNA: TGTGCCACCCATGACACTGAAGCTTTCTTT
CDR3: CATHDTEAFF

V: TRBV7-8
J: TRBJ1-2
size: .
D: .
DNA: TGTGCCAGCAGCTCGGACGGGGGAAATATGGCCTATGGCTACACCTTC
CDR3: CASSSDGGNMAYGYTF

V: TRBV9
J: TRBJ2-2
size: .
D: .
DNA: TGTGCCAGCAGCGTAGGAAGCAGGGCGGGGACCGGGGAGCTGTTTTTT
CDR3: CASSVGSRAGTGELFF

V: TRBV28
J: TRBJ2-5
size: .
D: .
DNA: TGTGCCAGCAGTTCACGAACAGGGAAAGAGACCCAGTACTTC
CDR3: CASSSRTGKETQYF

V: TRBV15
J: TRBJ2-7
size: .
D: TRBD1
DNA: TGTGCCACCAGCAGGGCCGGGACAGGGGCCTACGAGCAGTACTTC
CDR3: CATSRAGTGAYEQYF

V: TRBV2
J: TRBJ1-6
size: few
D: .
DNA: TGTGCCAGCGTTTTCAGGCGCCAGGATTCACCCCTCCACTTT
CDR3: CASVFRRQDSPLHF

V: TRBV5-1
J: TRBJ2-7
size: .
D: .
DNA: TGCGCCAGCAGCTTGGAACAGACCTACGAGCAGTACTTC
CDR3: CASSLEQTYEQYF

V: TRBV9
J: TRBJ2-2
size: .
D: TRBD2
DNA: TGTGCCAGCAGCGTAGATGGGGGGGGGAACACCGGGGAGCTGTTTTTT
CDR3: CASSVDGGGNTGELFF

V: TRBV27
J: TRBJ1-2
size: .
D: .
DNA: TGTGCCAGCTTAGGGGCCTATGGCTACACCTTC
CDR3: CASLGAYGYTF

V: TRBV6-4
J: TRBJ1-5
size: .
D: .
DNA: TGTGCCAGCAGTATTGACATTTCTCAGCCCCAGCATTTT
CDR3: CASSIDISQPQHF

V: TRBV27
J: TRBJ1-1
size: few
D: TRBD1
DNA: TGTGCCAGCAGTCCCCGGACAGGCATGAACACTGAAGCTTTCTTT
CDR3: CASSPRTGMNTEAFF

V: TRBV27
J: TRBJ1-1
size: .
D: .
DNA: TGTGCCAGCAGTTTGGGGGCGCAGGGCACTGAAGCTTTCTTT
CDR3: CASSLGAQGTEAFF

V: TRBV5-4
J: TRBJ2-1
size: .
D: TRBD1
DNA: TGTGCCAGCAGCTTGGGGACAGGTTACAATGAGCAGTTCTTC
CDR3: CASSLGTGYNEQFF

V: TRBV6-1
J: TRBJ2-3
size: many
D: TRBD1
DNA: TGTGCCAGCAGTGAAGGACAGGGACACACAGATACGCAGTATTTT
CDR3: CASSEGQGHTDTQYF

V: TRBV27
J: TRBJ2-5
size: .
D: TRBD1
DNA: TGTGCCAGCTCCGCCAATACTAATACCGGGACAGGGTGGCAAGAGACCCAGTACTTC
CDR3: CASSANTNTGTGWQETQYF

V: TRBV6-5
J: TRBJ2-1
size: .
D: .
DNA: TGTGCCAGCAGTTACTCGAGGGGGGGGGACAATGAGCAGTTCTTC
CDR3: CASSYSRGGDNEQFF

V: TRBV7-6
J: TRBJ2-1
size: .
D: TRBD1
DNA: TGTGCCAGCAGCATAGACAGGGCGCAGCAGTTCTTC
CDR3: CASSIDRAQQFF

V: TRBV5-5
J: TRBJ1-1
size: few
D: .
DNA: TGTGCCAGCAGCCAAGGGACATTGGGTCGGACTGAAGCTTTCTTT
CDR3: CASSQGTLGRTEAFF

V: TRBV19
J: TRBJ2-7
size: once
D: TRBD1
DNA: TGTGCCAGCGGGACAGGGGCCTTCGAGCAGTACTTC
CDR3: CASGTGAFEQYF

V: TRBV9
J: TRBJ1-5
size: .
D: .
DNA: TGTGCCAGCAGCGTAGCCGCAGGACAGCCCCAGCATTTT
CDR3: CASSVAAGQPQHF

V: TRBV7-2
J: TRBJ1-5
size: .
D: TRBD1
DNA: TGTGCCAGCAGATTAGCAGGACAGGGGGAGCAGCCCCAGCATTTT
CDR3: CASRLAGQGEQPQHF

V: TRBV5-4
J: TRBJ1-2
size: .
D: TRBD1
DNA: TGTGCCAGCAGCTTGGAACAGGGGGCCTATGGCTACACCTTC
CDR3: CASSLEQGAYGYTF